This T cell receptor (beta chain) was identified during a study of blood T cell repertoires in COVID-19. On the study more broadly: Spain, Italy and the United States supplied samples that represented acute and convalescent COVID-19. Sources were T cells, B-cell-depleted T cells, or PBMCs; the material itself was cDNA or gDNA.

V shed 3 bases, J shed 4 bases, and the junction held 5 bases outside the gene matches. The germline CDR1 and CDR2 sequences are SEHNR and FQNEAQ (reference sequence). This CDR3 comprises 15 residues. The assay was immunoSEQ multiplex PCR, and TCRdb's table has in-frame clones only and misses some. The data show 170,000 or so clones, roughly 87% seen once. The sample consisted of PBMCs or T cells enriched from blood (not recorded which). This TCR was recovered from a woman aged 45-65 years who had recovered from COVID-19. The rearrangement links TRBV7-9 to TRBJ2-1; 8 nucleotides match TRBD1. The CDR3 protein is CASSFGQGKYNEQFF. CDR3 sequence (DNA): TGTGCCAGCAGCTTTGGACAGGGAAAGTACAATGAGCAGTTCTTC.